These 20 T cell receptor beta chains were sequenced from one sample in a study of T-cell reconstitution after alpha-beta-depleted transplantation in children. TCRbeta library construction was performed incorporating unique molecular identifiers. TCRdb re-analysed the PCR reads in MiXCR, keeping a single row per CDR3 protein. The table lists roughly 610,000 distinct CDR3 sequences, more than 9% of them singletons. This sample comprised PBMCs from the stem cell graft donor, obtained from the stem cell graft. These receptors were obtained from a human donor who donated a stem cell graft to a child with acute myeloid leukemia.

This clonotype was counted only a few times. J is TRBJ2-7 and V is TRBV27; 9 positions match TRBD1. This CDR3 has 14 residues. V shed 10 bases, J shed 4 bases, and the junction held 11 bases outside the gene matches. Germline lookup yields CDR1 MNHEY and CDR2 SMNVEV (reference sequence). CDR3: CATGDREARYEQYF. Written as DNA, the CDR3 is TGTGCCACGGGGGACAGGGAGGCCAGGTACGAGCAGTACTTC.

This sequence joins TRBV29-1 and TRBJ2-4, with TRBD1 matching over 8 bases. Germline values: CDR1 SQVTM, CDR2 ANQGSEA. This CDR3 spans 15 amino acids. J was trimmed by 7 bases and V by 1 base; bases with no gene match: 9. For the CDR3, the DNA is TGCAGCGTTGAAGTGGTGGCAGGGGGCACGAACATTCAGTACTTC. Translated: CSVEVVAGGTNIQYF.

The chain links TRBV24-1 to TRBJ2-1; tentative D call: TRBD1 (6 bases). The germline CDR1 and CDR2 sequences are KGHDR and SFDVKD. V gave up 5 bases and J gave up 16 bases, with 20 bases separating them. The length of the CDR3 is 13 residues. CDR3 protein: CATSAQGRVRVFF. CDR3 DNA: TGTGCCACCAGTGCACAGGGTAGGGTGAGGGTTTTCTTC.

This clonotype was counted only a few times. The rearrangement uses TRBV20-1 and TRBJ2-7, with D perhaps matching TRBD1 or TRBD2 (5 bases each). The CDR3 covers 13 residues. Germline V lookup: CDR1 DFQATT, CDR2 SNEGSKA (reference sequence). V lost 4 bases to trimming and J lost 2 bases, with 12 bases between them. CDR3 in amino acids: CSATGPLTYEQYF. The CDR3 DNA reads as TGCAGTGCTACGGGACCCCTCACCTACGAGCAGTACTTC.

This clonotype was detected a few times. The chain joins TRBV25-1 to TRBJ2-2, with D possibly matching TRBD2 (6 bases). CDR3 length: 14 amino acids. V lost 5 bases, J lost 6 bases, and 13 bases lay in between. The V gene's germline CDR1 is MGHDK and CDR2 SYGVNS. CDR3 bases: TGTGCCAGCAGTTTTCAAGGGAGGCCCGGGGAGCTGTTTTTT. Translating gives CASSFQGRPGELFF.

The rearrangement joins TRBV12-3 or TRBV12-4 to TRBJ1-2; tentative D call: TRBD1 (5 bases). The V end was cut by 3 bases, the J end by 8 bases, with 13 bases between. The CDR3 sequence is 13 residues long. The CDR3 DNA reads TGTGCCAGCAGTTTTATGGGGGGGTCGGGCTACACCTTC. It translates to CASSFMGGSGYTF.

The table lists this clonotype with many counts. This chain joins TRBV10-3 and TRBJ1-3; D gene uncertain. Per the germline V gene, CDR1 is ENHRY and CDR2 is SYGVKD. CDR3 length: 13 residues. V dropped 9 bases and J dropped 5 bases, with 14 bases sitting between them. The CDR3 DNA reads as TGTGCCATATCCAGGACGGAGAGAAACACCATATATTTT. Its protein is CAISRTERNTIYF.

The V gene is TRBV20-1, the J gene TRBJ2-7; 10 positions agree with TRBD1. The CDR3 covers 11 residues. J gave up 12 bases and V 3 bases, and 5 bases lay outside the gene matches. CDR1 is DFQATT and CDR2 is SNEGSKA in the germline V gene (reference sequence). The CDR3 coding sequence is TGCAGTGCTAGGACAGGGGGCAAGATGTACTTC. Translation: CSARTGGKMYF.

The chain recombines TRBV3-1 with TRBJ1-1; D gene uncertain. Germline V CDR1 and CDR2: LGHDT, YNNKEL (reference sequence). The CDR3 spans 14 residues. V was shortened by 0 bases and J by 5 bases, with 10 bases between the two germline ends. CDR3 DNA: TGTGCCAGCAGCCAAGATATACCAGGAACTGAAGCTTTCTTT. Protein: CASSQDIPGTEAFF.

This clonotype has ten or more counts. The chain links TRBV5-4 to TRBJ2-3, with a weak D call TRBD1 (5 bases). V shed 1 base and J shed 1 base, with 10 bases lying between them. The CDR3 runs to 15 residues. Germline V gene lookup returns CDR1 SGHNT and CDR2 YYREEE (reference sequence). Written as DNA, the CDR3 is TGTGCCAGCAGCTTGAGGACAAGTCGCACAGATACGCAGTATTTT. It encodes CASSLRTSRTDTQYF. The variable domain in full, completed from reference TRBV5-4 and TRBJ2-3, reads ETGVTQSPTHLIKTRGQQVTLRCSSQSGHNTVSWYQQALGQGPQFIFQYYREEENGRGNFPPRFSGLQFPNYSSELNVNALELDDSALYLCASSLRTSRTDTQYFGPGTRLTVL.

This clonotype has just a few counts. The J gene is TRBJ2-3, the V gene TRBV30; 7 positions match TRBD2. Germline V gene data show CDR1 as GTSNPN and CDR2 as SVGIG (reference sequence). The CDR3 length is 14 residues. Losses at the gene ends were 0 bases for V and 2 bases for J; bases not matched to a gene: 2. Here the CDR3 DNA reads TGTGCCTGGAGTGTTGGGGGGGACACAGATACGCAGTATTTT. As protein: CAWSVGGDTDTQYF.

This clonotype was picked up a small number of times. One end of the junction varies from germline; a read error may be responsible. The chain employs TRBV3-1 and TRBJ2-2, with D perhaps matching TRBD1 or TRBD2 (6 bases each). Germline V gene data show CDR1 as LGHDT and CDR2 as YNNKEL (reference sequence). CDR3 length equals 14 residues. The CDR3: CASNQGGSGGELFF. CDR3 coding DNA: TGTGCCAGCAACCAAGGGGGGTCAGGCGGGGAGCTGTTTTTT.

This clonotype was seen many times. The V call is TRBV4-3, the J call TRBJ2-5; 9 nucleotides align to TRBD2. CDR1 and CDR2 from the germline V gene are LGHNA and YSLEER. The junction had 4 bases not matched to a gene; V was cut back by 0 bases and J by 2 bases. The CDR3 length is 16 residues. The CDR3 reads CASSQDHAGGQETQYF. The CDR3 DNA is TGCGCCAGCAGCCAAGATCACGCGGGAGGGCAAGAGACCCAGTACTTC.

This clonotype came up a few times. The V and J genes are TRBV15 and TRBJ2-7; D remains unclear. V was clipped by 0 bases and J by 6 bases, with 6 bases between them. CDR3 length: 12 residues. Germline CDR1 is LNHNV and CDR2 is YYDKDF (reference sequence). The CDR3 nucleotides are TGTGCCACCAGCAGAGATACGGGCGAGCAGTACTTC. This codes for CATSRDTGEQYF.

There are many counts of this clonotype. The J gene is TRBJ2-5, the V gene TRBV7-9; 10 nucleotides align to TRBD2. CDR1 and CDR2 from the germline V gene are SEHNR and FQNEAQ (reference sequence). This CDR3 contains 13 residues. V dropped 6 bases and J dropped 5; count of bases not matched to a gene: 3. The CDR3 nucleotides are TGTGCCAGCAGAGAACTAGCGGGGGAGACCCAGTACTTC. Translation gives CASRELAGETQYF.

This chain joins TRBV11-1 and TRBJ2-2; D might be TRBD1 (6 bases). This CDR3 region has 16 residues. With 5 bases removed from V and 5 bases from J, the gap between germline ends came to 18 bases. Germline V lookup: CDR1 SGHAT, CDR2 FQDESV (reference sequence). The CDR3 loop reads CASSRYPNDRTGELFF. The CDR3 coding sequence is TGTGCCAGCAGCCGTTACCCGAATGACAGGACCGGGGAGCTGTTTTTT.

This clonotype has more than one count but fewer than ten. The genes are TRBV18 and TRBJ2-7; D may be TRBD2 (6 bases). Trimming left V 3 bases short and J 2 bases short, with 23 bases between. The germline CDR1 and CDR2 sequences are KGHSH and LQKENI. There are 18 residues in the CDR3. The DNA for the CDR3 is TGTGCCAGCTCACCGCCCCTTCGGGGTAGCGGCCTTGCCTACGAGCAGTACTTC. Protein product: CASSPPLRGSGLAYEQYF.

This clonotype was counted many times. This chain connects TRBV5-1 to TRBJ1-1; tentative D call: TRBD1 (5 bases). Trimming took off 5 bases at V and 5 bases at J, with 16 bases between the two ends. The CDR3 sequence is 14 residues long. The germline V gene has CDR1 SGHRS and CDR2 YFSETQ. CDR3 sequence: CASSGTNLGTEAFF. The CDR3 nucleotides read TGCGCCAGCAGTGGGACGAACTTGGGGACTGAAGCTTTCTTT.

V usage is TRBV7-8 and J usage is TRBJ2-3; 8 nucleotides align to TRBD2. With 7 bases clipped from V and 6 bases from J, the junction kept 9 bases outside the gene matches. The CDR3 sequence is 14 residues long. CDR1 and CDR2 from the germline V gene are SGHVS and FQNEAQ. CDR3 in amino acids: CASIAGRGRDTQYF. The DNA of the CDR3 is TGTGCCAGCATAGCGGGAAGAGGAAGGGATACGCAGTATTTT. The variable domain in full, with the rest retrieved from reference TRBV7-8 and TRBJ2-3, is GAGVSQSPRYKVAKRGQDVALRCDPISGHVSLFWYQQALGQGPEFLTYFQNEAQLDKSGLPSDRFFAERPEGSVSTLKIQRTQQEDSAVYLCASIAGRGRDTQYFGPGTRLTVL.

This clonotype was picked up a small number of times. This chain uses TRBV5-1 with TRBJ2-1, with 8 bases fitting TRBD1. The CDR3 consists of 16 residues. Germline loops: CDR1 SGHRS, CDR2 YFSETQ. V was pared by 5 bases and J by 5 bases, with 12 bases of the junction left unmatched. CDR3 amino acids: CASSSPGQVEDNEQFF. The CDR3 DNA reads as TGCGCCAGCAGTAGTCCGGGACAGGTCGAGGACAATGAGCAGTTCTTC.